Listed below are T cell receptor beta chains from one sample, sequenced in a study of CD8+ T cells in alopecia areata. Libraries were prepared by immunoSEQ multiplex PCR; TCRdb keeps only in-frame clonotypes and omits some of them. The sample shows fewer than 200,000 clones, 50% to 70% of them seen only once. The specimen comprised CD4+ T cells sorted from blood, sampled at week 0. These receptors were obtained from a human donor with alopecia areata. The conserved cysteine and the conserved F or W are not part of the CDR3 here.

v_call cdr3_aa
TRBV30 AWSSHRGGTDTQY
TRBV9 ASSPRTFYNEQF
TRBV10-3 AISEIAGDNEQF
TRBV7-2 ASSLGVGTAYIQY
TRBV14 ASSQDLVGGYT
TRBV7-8 ASSLEGQTNTGELF
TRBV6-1 ASSRQSLNQPQH
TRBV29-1 SALTGAYEQY
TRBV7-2 ASSLALPYEQY
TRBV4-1 ASSQATGGYGYT
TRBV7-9 ASSVMGGASTDTQY
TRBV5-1 ASSLGDSLNQPQH
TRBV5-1 ASSWGQGGSTGELF
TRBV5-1 ASSLAGAQAHEQY
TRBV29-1 SVPGQGYTGELF
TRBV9 ASSVAQGDYNSPLH
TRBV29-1 SVEAGDRVYGYT
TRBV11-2 ASSLVGGITYEQY
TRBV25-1 ASSAFGTGETQY
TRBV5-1 ASSADSGFGKLF
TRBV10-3 AIMASDTDTQY
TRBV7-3 ASSSRGLYNSPLH
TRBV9 ASSVAFSSGANVLT
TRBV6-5 ASSSVDTEAF
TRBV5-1 ASSLDGGHNNEQF
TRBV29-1 SASRGGGLQETQY
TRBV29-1 SASRGLSEKLF
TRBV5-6 ASSFTGQGSYGYT
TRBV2 ASSEDRGAYNEQF
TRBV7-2 ASGLSTDTQY
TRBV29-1 SVGDRGGTEAF
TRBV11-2 ASSLEGPLYRETQY
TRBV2 ASSDRIGPGETQY